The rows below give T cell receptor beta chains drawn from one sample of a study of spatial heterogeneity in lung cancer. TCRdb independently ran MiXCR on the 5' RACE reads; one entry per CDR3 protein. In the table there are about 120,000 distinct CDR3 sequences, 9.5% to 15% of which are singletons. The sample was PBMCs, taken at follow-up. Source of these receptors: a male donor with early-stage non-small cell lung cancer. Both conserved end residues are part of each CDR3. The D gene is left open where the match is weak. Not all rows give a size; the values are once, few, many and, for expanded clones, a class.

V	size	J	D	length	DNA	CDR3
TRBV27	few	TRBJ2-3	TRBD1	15	TGTGCCAGCAGTGGACAGGGGTACGGCACAGATACGCAGTATTTT	CASSGQGYGTDTQYF
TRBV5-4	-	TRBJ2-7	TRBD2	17	TGTGCCAGCACCTCTGGACTAGCGGGGGTTAGCTCCTACGAGCAGTACTTC	CASTSGLAGVSSYEQYF
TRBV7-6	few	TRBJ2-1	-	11	TGTGCCAGCAGCCGAAGTAGTGAGCAGTTCTTC	CASSRSSEQFF
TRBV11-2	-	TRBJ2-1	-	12	TGTGCCAGCAGCCCCCCCTACAATGAGCAGTTCTTC	CASSPPYNEQFF
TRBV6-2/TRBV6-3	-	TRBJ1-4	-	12	TGTGCCAGCAGTTACTCGGACGAAAAACTGTTTTTT	CASSYSDEKLFF
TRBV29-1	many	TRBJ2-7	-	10	TGCAGGGACGGCGTCGGGGAGCAGTACTTC	CRDGVGEQYF
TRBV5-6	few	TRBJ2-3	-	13	TGTGCCAGCAGCGTATATACGAAAGATACGCAGTATTTT	CASSVYTKDTQYF
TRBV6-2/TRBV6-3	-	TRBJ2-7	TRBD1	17	TGTGCCAGCAGTCCCCTTACCGGGACAGGGCAGTCCTACGAGCAGTACTTC	CASSPLTGTGQSYEQYF
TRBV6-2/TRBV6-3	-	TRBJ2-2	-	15	TGTGCCAGCAGTTATGGGTACGGGAACACCGGGGAGCTGTTTTTT	CASSYGYGNTGELFF
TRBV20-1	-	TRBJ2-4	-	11	TGCAGTGCTAGAGATCTGAACATTCAGTACTTC	CSARDLNIQYF
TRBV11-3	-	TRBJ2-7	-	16	TGTGCCAGCAGCTTAGATCTGGGGGGACAGTACAACGAGCAGTACTTC	CASSLDLGGQYNEQYF
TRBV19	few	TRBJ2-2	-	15	TGTGCCAGTAGTAACGGTCCTCGGAACACCGGGGAGCTGTTTTTT	CASSNGPRNTGELFF
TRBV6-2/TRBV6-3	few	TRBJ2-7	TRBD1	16	TGTGCCAGCAGCCTCCTCGGGACAGGGAGCTCCTACGAGCAGTACTTC	CASSLLGTGSSYEQYF
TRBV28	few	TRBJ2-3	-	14	TGTGCCAGCACCTTCCTGGGCCGCACAGATACGCAGTATTTT	CASTFLGRTDTQYF
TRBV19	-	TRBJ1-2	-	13	TGTGCCAGTAGTCCGGGGACACGATATGGCTACACCTTC	CASSPGTRYGYTF
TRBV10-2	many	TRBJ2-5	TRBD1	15	TGCGCCAGCAGTGCAGAGGCAGGGGGCTATGAGACCCAGTACTTC	CASSAEAGGYETQYF
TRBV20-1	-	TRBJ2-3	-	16	TGCAGTGCTAGGAGGGGGGGCTCAGGGAGAACAGATACGCAGTATTTT	CSARRGGSGRTDTQYF
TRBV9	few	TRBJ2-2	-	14	TGTGCCAGCAGCGTAGAAGACAACACCGGGGAGCTGTTTTTT	CASSVEDNTGELFF
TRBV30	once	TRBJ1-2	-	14	TGTGCCTGGAGCTCTACAGCGAGAAATTATGGCTACACCTTC	CAWSSTARNYGYTF
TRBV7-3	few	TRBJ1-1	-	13	TGTGCCAGCAGCCGAAAGATGAACACTGAAGCTTTCTTT	CASSRKMNTEAFF
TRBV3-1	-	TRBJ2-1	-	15	TGTGCCAGCAGCCAAGATCGTCTATTGAGCAATGAGCAGTTCTTC	CASSQDRLLSNEQFF
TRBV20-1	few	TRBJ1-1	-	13	TGCAGTGCTAGCCGTCCAGCCAACACTGAAGCTTTCTTT	CSASRPANTEAFF
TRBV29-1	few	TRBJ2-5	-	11	TGCAGCGTTGACAGCCAAGAGACCCAGTACTTC	CSVDSQETQYF
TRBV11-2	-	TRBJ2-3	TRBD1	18	TGTGCCAGCAGCTTAGAGTATGCAGGGGGCCCCGGCACAGATACGCAGTATTTT	CASSLEYAGGPGTDTQYF
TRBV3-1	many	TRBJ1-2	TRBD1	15	TGTGCCAGCAGCACGGGACAGGTCTTTAACTATGGCTACACCTTC	CASSTGQVFNYGYTF
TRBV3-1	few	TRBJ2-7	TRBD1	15	TGTGCCAGCAGCCAACCGGGACAGGGGGACCACGAGCAGTACTTC	CASSQPGQGDHEQYF
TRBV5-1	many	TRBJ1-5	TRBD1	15	TGCGCCAGCAGCTTAACAGGGGGTAGCAATCAGCCCCAGCATTTT	CASSLTGGSNQPQHF
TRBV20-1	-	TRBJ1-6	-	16	TGCAGTGCTTCGCCCGCTGGGGATTCCTATAATTCACCCCTCCACTTT	CSASPAGDSYNSPLHF
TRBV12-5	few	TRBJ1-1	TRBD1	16	TGTGCTAGTGGTTCTATACGGACAGGGGCGAACACTGAAGCTTTCTTT	CASGSIRTGANTEAFF
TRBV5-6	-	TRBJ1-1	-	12	TGTGCCAGCAGAAGACAAGGGGGTGAAGCTTTCTTT	CASRRQGGEAFF
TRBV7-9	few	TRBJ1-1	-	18	TGTGCCAGCAGCTTCTTCCCCCTCCAGGGTCCTCGAGACACTGAAGCTTTCTTT	CASSFFPLQGPRDTEAFF
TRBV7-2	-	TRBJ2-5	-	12	TGTGCCAGCAGCTTAGCGGCGCAGACCCAGTACTTC	CASSLAAQTQYF
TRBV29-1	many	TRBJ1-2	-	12	TGCAGCGTTGACCAAGGAGGGAAGGGCTACACCTTC	CSVDQGGKGYTF
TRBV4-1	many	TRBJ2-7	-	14	TGCGCCAGCAGCCAAGAGTCAGGGCCCTACGAGCAGTACTTC	CASSQESGPYEQYF
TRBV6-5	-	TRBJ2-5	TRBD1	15	TGTGCCAGCAGTTACCTGGGACAGGGGGAAGAGACCCAGTACTTC	CASSYLGQGEETQYF
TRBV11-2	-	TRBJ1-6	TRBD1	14	TGTACCAGCACCCAACAGGGGACGGATTCACCCCTCCACTTT	CTSTQQGTDSPLHF
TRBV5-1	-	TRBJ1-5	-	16	TGCGCCAGCAGCTCCCAGCCGGTGGATAGCAATCAGCCCCAGCATTTT	CASSSQPVDSNQPQHF
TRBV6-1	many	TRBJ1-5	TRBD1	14	TGTGCCAGCAATACAGGGGGCGCGGCAGGCCCCCAGCATTTT	CASNTGGAAGPQHF
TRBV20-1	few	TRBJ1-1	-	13	TGCAGTGCTAGCAGAACAGCGTCCAGTGAAGCTTTCTTT	CSASRTASSEAFF
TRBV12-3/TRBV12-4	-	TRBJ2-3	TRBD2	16	TGTGCCAGCAGTCCCCGGACTAGCGGTCCGGGAGATACGCAGTATTTT	CASSPRTSGPGDTQYF
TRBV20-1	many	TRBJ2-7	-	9	TGCAGTGCTGGCATCGAGCAGTACTTC	CSAGIEQYF
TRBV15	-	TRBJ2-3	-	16	TGTGCCACCAGCCCCAAAAACCCGGGGGCGGTAGATACGCAGTATTTT	CATSPKNPGAVDTQYF
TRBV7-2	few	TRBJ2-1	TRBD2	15	TGTGCCAGCAGCCCGACTAGCGGGGAATACAATGAGCAGTTCTTC	CASSPTSGEYNEQFF
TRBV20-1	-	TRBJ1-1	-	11	TGCAGTGCTAGAGGGAGGTCCGAAGCTTTCTTT	CSARGRSEAFF
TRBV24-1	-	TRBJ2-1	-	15	TGTGCCACCAGTGATGCCCGGTGGGGAATCAATGAGCAGTTCTTC	CATSDARWGINEQFF
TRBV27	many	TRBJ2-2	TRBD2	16	TGTGCCAGCAGTACCCTCCGGGGCGCGGGGGCCGGGGAGCTGTTTTTT	CASSTLRGAGAGELFF
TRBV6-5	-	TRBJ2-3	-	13	TGTGCCACCTACGGGCCCCCCGTGGATACGCAGTATTTT	CATYGPPVDTQYF
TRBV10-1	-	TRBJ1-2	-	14	TGCGCCAGCAGTGATGACAGTAGATTGGATGGCTACACCTTC	CASSDDSRLDGYTF
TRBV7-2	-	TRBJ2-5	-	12	TGTGCCAGCAGCTTAATGGTAGAGACCCAGTACTTC	CASSLMVETQYF
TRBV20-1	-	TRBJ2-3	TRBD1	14	TGCAGTGCGACTGACAGGGTCCGCACAGATACGCAGTATTTT	CSATDRVRTDTQYF
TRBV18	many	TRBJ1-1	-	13	TGTGCCAGCTCAAGAGGGCCGTACACTGAAGCTTTCTTT	CASSRGPYTEAFF
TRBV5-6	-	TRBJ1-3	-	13	TGTGCCAGCAGGGCCAACTCTGGAAACACCATATATTTT	CASRANSGNTIYF
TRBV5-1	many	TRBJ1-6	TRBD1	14	TGCGCCAGCAGCACCGGACAGGCAAATTCACCCCTCCACTTT	CASSTGQANSPLHF
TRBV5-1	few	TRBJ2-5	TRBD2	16	TGCGCCAGCAGCCCCACGGGAGCGGGGGGGCGAGAGACCCAGTACTTC	CASSPTGAGGRETQYF